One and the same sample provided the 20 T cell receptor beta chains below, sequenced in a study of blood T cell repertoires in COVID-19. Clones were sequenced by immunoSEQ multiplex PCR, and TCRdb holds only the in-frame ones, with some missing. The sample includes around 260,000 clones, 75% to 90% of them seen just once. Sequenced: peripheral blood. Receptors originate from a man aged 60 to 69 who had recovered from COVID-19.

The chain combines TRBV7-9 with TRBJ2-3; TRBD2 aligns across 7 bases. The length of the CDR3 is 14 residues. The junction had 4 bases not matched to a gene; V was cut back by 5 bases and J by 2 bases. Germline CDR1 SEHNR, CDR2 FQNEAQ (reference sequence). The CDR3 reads CASSLRDYTDTQYF. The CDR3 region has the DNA TGTGCCAGCAGCCTAAGGGACTACACAGATACGCAGTATTTT.

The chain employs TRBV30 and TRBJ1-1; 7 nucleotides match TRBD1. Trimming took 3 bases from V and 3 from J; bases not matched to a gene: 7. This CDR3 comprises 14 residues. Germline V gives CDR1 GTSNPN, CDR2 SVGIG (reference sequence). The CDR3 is CAWSPEGAYTEAFF. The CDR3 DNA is TGTGCCTGGAGCCCGGAGGGGGCCTACACTGAAGCTTTCTTT.

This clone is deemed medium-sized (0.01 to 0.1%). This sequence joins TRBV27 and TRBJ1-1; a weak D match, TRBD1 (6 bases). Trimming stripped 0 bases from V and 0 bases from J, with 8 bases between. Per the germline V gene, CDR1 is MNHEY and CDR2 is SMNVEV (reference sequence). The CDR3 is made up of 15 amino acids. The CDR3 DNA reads TGTGCCAGCAGTTTATCCCAGGGGATGAACACTGAAGCTTTCTTT. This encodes CASSLSQGMNTEAFF.

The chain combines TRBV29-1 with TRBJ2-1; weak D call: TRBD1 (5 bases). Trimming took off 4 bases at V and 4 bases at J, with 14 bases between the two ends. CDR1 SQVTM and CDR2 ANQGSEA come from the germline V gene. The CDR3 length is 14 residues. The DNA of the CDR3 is TGCAGCGTTGGAAAGGGGCAACGATACAATGAGCAGTTCTTC. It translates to CSVGKGQRYNEQFF.

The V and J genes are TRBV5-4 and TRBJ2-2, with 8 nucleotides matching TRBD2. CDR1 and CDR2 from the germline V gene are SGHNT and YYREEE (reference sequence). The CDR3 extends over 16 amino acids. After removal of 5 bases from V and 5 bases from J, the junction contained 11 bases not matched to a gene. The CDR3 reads CASSPRPGGETGELFF. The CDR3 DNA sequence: TGTGCCAGCAGTCCCAGGCCGGGGGGGGAAACCGGGGAGCTGTTTTTT.

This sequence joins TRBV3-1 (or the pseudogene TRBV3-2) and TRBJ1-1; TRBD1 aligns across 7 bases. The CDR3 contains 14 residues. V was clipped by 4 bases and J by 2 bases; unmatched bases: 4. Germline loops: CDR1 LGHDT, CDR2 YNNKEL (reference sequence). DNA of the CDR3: TGTGCCAGCAGCCTCCGACAGGGAAACACTGAAGCTTTCTTT. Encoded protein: CASSLRQGNTEAFF.

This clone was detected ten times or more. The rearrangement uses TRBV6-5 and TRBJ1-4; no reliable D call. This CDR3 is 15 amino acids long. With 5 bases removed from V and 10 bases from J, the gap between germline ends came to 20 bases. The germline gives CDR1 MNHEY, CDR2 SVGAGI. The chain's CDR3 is CASSPRAPVTVKLFF. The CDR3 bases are TGTGCCAGCAGTCCACGCGCCCCGGTGACTGTAAAACTGTTTTTT.

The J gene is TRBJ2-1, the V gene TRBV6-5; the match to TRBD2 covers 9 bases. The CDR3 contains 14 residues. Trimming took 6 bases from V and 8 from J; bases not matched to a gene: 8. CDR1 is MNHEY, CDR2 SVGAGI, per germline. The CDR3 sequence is CASRVQRGVYEQFF. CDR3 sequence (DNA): TGTGCCAGCAGGGTCCAGCGGGGGGTCTATGAGCAGTTCTTC.

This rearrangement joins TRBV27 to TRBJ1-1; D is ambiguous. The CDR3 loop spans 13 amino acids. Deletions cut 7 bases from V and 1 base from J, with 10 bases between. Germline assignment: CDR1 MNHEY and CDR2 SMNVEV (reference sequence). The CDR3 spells CASIGITNTEAFF. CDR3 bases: TGTGCCAGCATTGGCATAACGAACACTGAAGCTTTCTTT.

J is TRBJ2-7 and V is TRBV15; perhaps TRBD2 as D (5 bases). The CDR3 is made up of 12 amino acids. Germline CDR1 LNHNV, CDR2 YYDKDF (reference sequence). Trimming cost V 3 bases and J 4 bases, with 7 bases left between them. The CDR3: CATSSSVYEQYF. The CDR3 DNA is TGTGCCACCAGCAGTAGCGTTTACGAGCAGTACTTC.

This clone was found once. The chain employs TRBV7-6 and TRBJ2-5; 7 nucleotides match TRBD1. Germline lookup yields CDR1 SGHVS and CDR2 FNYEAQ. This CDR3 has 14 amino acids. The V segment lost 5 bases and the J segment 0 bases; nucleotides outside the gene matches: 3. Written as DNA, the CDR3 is TGTGCCAGCAGCCGAGGGACAGACCAAGAGACCCAGTACTTC. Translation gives CASSRGTDQETQYF.

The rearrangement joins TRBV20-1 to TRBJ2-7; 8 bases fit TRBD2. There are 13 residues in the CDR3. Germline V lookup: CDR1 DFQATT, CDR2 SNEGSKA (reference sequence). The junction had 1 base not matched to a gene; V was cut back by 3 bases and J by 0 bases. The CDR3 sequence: CSASSGNSYEQYF. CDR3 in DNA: TGCAGTGCTAGTAGCGGGAACTCCTACGAGCAGTACTTC.

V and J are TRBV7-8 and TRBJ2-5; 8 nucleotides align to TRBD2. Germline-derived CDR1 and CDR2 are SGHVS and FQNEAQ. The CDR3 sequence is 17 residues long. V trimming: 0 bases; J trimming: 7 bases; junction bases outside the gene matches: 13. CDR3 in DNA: TGTGCCAGCAGCTTAGCGGGTCGAAGCGGGAGTCCGGGGACCCAGTACTTC. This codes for CASSLAGRSGSPGTQYF.

In nucleotides, the CDR3 is TGTGCCAGCAGCCGCGACACTGAAGCTTTCTTT. This codes for CASSRDTEAFF. The chain combines TRBV3-1 (or the pseudogene TRBV3-2) with TRBJ1-1; no reliable D call. The germline V and J ends were trimmed by 4 bases and 3 bases, with 3 bases remaining between them. The length of the CDR3 is 11 residues. Germline V CDR1 and CDR2: LGHDT, YNNKEL (reference sequence).

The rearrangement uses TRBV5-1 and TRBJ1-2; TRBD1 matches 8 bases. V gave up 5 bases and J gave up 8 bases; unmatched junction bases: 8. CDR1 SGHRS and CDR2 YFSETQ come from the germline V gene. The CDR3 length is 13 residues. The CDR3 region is CASRGSGGGGYTF. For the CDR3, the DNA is TGCGCCAGCAGAGGCTCAGGGGGCGGAGGCTACACCTTC.

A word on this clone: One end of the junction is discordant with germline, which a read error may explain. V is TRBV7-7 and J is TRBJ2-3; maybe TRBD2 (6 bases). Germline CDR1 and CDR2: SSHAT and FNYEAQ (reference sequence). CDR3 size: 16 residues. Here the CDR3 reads CASSRYSGSSTDTQYF. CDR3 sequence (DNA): TGTGCTAGCAGCCGATATAGCGGATCTAGCACAGATACGCAGTATTTT.

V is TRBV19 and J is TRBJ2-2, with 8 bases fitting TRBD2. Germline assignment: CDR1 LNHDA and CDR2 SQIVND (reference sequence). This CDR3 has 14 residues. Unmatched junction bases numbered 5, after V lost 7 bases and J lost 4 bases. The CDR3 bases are TGTGCCAGTAACGGGGGGGACCCCACCGGGGAGCTGTTTTTT. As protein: CASNGGDPTGELFF.

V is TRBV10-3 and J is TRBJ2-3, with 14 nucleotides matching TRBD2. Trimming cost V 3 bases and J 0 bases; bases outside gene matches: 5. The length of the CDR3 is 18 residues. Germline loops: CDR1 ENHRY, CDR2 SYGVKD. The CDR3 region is CAISDPGTSGGSTDTQYF. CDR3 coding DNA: TGTGCCATCAGTGACCCTGGGACTAGCGGGGGCAGCACAGATACGCAGTATTTT.

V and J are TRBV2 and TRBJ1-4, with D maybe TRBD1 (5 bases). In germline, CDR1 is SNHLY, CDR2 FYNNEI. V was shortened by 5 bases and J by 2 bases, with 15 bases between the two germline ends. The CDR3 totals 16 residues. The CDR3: CASSYNLRVTNEKLFF. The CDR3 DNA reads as TGTGCCAGCAGTTACAACCTCAGGGTCACTAATGAAAAACTGTTTTTT. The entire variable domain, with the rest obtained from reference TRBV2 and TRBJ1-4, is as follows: EPEVTQTPSHQVTQMGQEVILRCVPISNHLYFYWYRQILGQKVEFLVSFYNNEISEKSEIFDDQFSVERPDGSNFTLKIRSTKLEDSAMYFCASSYNLRVTNEKLFFGSGTQLSVL.

The CDR3 loop is CASSLAPATNEKLFF. The CDR3 DNA follows: TGCGCCAGCAGCTTGGCCCCTGCAACTAATGAAAAACTGTTTTTT. V usage is TRBV5-1 and J usage is TRBJ1-4, with D unclear. Per the germline V gene, CDR1 is SGHRS and CDR2 is YFSETQ. The CDR3 runs 15 residues. V dropped 0 bases and J dropped 0 bases, with 6 bases sitting between them.